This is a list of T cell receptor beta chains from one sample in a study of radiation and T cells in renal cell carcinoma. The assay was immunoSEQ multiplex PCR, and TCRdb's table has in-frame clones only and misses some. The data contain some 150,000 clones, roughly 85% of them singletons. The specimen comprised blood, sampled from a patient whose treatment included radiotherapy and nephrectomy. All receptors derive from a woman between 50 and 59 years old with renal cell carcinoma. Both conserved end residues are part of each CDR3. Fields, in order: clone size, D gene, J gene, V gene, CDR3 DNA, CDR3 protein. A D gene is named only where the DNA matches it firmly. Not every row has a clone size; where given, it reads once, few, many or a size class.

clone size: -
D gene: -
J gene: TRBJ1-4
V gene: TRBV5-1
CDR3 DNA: TGCGCCAGCAGCTTCGCCGGGGCGGATGAAAAACTGTTTTTT
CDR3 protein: CASSFAGADEKLFF

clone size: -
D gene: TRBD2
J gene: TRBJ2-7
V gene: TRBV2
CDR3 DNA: TGTGCCAGCAGTGAACTGCTAGCGGGCTACGAGCAGTACTTC
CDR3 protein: CASSELLAGYEQYF

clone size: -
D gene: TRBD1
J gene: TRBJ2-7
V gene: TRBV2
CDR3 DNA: TGTGCCAGCAGCCCTGACAGGGTTTGGGACGAGCAGTACTTC
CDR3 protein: CASSPDRVWDEQYF

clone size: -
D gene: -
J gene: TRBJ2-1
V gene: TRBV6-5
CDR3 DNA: TGTGCCAGCAGTTACTCCCGACGGAGCTCCTACAATGAGCAGTTCTTC
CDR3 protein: CASSYSRRSSYNEQFF

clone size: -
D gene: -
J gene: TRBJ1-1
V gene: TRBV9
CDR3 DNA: TGTGCCAGCAGCGTAGATGGACAGAACACTGAAGCTTTCTTT
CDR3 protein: CASSVDGQNTEAFF

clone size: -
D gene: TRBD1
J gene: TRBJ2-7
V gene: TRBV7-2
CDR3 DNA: TGTGCCAGCAGCTTTCAAACAGGGGGAACACCCTACGAGCAGTACTTC
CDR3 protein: CASSFQTGGTPYEQYF

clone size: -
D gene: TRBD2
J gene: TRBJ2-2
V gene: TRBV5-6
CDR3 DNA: TGTGCCAGCAGCTTGCGTACTAGCGGAGCAAACACCGGGGAGCTGTTTTTT
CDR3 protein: CASSLRTSGANTGELFF

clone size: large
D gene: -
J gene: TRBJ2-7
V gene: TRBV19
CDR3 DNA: TGTGCCAGTAGCCTCGGAGGGGGCGAGCAGTACTTC
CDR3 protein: CASSLGGGEQYF

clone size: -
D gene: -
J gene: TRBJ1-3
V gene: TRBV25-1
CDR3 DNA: TGTGCCAGCAGTGAATTTGGCGATGGAAACACCATATATTTT
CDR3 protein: CASSEFGDGNTIYF

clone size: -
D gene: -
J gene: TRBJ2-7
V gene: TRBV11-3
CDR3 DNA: TGTGCCAGCAGCCCTGGACCGGGATTGGAGCAGTACTTC
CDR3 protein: CASSPGPGLEQYF

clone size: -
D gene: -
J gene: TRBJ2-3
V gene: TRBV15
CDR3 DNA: TGTGCCACCAGCATATTCAAGGCAGGGCAAAGCACAGATACGCAGTATTTT
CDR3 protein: CATSIFKAGQSTDTQYF

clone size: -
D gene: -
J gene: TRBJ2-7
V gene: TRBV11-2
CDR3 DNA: TGTGCCAGCAGACCAGTACGGGGACTCCTCTCCTACGAGCAGTACTTC
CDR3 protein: CASRPVRGLLSYEQYF

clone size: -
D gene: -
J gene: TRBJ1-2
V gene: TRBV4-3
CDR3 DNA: TGCGCCAGCAGCCAAGAGGACAGTTCGGGGGGCTACACCTTC
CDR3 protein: CASSQEDSSGGYTF

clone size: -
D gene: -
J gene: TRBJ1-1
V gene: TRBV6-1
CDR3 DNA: TGTGCCAGCAGTGGCGACATATTGAACACTGAAGCTTTCTTT
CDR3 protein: CASSGDILNTEAFF

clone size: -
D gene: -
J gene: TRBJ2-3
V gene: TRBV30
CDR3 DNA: TGTGCCTGGAGCACATCGGGGGCTGGTGGCACAGATACGCAGTATTTT
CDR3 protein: CAWSTSGAGGTDTQYF

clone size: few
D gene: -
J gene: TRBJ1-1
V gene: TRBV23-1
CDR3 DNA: TGCGCCAGCAGTCAATCAAACAGCGGGTTGAACACTGAAGCTTTCTTT
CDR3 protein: CASSQSNSGLNTEAFF

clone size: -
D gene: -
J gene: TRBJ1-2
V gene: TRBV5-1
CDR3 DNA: TGCGCCAGCAGCTTGGTCGGCCAGGGTGGCTACACCTTC
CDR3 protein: CASSLVGQGGYTF

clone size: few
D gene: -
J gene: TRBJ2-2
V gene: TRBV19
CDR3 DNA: TGTGCCAGTACCGACCAGGGGACACGGATCGGGGAGCTGTTTTTT
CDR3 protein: CASTDQGTRIGELFF

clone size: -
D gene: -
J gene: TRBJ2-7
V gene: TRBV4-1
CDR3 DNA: TGCGCCAGCAGCCAAGCCCAGACCTCCTACGAGCAGTACTTC
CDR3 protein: CASSQAQTSYEQYF

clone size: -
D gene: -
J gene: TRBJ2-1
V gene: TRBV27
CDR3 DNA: TGTGCCAGCACCCCCGTAGGGGGGTCCCCTTACAATGAGCAGTTCTTC
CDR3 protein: CASTPVGGSPYNEQFF

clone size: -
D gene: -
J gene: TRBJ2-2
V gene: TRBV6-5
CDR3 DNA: TGTGCCAGCAGCCCGCGACGGGAGAGCACCGGGGAGCTGTTTTTT
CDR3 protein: CASSPRRESTGELFF

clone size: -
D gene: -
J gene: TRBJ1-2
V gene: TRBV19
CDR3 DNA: TGTGCCAGTAGTATCATTGGTGGCGGTCTAGAGTATGGCTACACCTTC
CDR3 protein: CASSIIGGGLEYGYTF

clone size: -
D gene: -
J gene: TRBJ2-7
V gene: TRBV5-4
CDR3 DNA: TGTGCCAGCAGACCGAAGGGCCCCAGGGACTACGAGCAGTACTTC
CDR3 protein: CASRPKGPRDYEQYF

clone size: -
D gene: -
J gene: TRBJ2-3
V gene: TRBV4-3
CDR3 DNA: TGCGCCAGCAGCCAGGGCGTCGGGGGGACACAGCAGTATTTT
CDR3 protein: CASSQGVGGTQQYF

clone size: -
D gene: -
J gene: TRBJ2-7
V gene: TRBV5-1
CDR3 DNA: TGCGCCAGCAGCTTGGGTACAGACCTTAAGTTCGACGAGCAGTACTTC
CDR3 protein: CASSLGTDLKFDEQYF

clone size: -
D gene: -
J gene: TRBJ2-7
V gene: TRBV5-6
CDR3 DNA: TGTGCCAGCAGCCTAAATGACAGATACGAGCAGTACTTC
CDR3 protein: CASSLNDRYEQYF

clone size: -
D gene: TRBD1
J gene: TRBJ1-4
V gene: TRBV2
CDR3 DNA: TGTGCCAGCGCGGACAGGGGGCCCTATGCAACTAATGAAAAACTGTTTTTT
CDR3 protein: CASADRGPYATNEKLFF

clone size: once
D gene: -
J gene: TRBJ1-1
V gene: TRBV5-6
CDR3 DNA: TGTGCCAGCAGCTTGACACAGGCTAACACTGAAGCTTTCTTT
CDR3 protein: CASSLTQANTEAFF